This passage covers 10 T cell receptor beta chains from one sample sequenced in a study of ipilimumab plus nivolumab after autologous stem cell transplantation. Method: immunoSEQ multiplex PCR; TCRdb's copy keeps in-frame clones and lacks some. Of some 15,000 clones in the sample, roughly four fifths are singletons; the top ten hold 19%. The source was PBMCs, collected in a trial of ipilimumab plus nivolumab as post-transplant consolidation. The origin of the receptors is a male donor with diffuse large B-cell lymphoma.

This clone was seen a single time. The chain recombines TRBV5-5 with TRBJ1-1; D is possibly TRBD1 (5 bases). Deletions cut 0 bases from V and 1 base from J, with 13 bases between. The CDR3 sequence is 16 residues long. CDR1 and CDR2 from the germline V gene are SGHKS and YYEKEE (reference sequence). CDR3 loop: CASSLDPRGGNTEAFF. For the CDR3, the DNA is TGTGCCAGCAGCTTGGACCCTCGGGGGGGGAACACTGAAGCTTTCTTT.

This clone ranks as medium-sized. The chain joins TRBV19 to TRBJ1-2, with D maybe TRBD1 (6 bases). The CDR3 is 17 residues long. Trimming left V 7 bases short and J 0 bases short, with 21 bases between. Germline V gives CDR1 LNHDA, CDR2 SQIVND (reference sequence). CDR3 protein: CASNPGGGLWANYGYTF. The CDR3 DNA sequence: TGTGCCAGTAACCCTGGTGGGGGCCTGTGGGCTAACTATGGCTACACCTTC.

This clone has a handful of counts. The J gene is TRBJ2-7, the V gene TRBV5-5; D is perhaps TRBD2 (7 bases). The CDR3 contains 16 residues. V was clipped by 0 bases and J by 4 bases, with 17 bases between them. Germline V gene sequence: CDR1 SGHKS, CDR2 YYEKEE (reference sequence). The CDR3 bases are TGTGCCAGCAGCTTGGAGGGGGGGGTGACTGGATACGAGCAGTACTTC. Amino acid sequence: CASSLEGGVTGYEQYF.

The V and J genes are TRBV7-3 and TRBJ1-1; 9 nucleotides agree with TRBD1. The CDR3 is made up of 15 amino acids. V was clipped by 6 bases and J by 2 bases; unmatched bases: 7. Germline-derived CDR1 and CDR2 are SGHTA and FQGTGA. CDR3 region: CASRPPGQGNTEAFF. CDR3 DNA: TGTGCCAGCAGACCTCCGGGACAGGGTAACACTGAAGCTTTCTTT.

V usage is TRBV7-6 and J usage is TRBJ2-5; a weak D match, TRBD1 (5 bases). The CDR3 has 14 amino acids. The V end lost 0 bases, the J end lost 5 bases, and 10 bases lay between the germline ends. From germline, CDR1 is SGHVS and CDR2 FNYEAQ. The CDR3 DNA sequence: TGTGCCAGCAGCTTAGCACAAGGGGTGGAGACCCAGTACTTC. It translates to CASSLAQGVETQYF.

As for this clone: The same CDR3 also results from other DNA sequences found in this sample. This chain joins TRBV2 and TRBJ2-7, with D maybe TRBD1 (7 bases). Germline-derived CDR1 and CDR2 are SNHLY and FYNNEI. This CDR3 is built from 14 residues. The V and J ends lost 4 bases and 0 bases respectively, with 10 bases between them. The CDR3 loop reads CASSAEGASYEQYF. As DNA, the CDR3 is TGTGCCAGCAGTGCGGAGGGGGCCTCCTACGAGCAGTACTTC.

The V call is TRBV5-6, the J call TRBJ2-3, with D tentatively TRBD1 (6 bases). In germline, CDR1 is SGHDT, CDR2 YYEEEE. The CDR3 loop spans 15 amino acids. V was trimmed by 6 bases and J by 1 base, leaving 15 bases between them. The CDR3 spells CASIQDSGGTDTQYF. CDR3 bases: TGTGCCAGCATCCAGGACAGCGGAGGCACAGATACGCAGTATTTT.

The J gene is TRBJ2-1, the V gene TRBV6-6; possibly TRBD1 or TRBD2 for D (5 bases each). V was trimmed by 5 bases and J by 0 bases, leaving 11 bases between them. This CDR3 comprises 15 residues. Germline V CDR1 and CDR2: MNHNY, SVGAGI (reference sequence). The chain's CDR3 is CASSGTASSYNEQFF. For the CDR3, the DNA is TGTGCCAGCAGTGGGACCGCAAGCTCCTACAATGAGCAGTTCTTC.

The V call is TRBV29-1, the J call TRBJ2-2; D is unresolved. This CDR3 is built from 13 residues. V was cut by 4 bases and J by 1 base, with 7 bases left in between. Germline CDR1 SQVTM, CDR2 ANQGSEA. Here the CDR3 DNA reads TGCAGCGTTGTTCTGGGGAACACCGGGGAGCTGTTTTTT. Translated, it gives CSVVLGNTGELFF.

The chain combines TRBV2 with TRBJ1-2, with D possibly matching TRBD1 (5 bases). Germline V gene sequence: CDR1 SNHLY, CDR2 FYNNEI. V lost 3 bases and J lost 0, with 11 bases in between. The CDR3 is made up of 15 amino acids. CDR3 sequence (DNA): TGTGCCAGCAGTGAGGAAGGGACGACTAACTATGGCTACACCTTC. This encodes CASSEEGTTNYGYTF.